This passage covers 24 T cell receptor beta chains from one sample sequenced in a study of CD49a tissue-resident CD8 T cells in human skin. Profiled with immunoSEQ multiplex PCR; TCRdb holds only in-frame clones, not every one. This table has 1,200 to 1,500 clones, about 74% appearing once. Source material: CLA- CD8+ effector memory T cells sorted from blood. The receptors were gathered from a human donor in good health.

This sequence joins TRBV4-1 and TRBJ2-7; 9 bases align to TRBD1. The CDR3 runs 13 residues. Trimming cost V 3 bases and J 6 bases; bases outside gene matches: 3. The germline V gene has CDR1 MGHRA and CDR2 YSYEKL. The CDR3 sequence: CASSQGQGAEQYF. In nucleotides, the CDR3 is TGCGCCAGCAGCCAGGGACAGGGAGCCGAGCAGTACTTC.

This chain joins TRBV2 and TRBJ2-3, with TRBD2 matching 14 bases. The CDR3 runs 19 residues. Germline CDR1 and CDR2: SNHLY and FYNNEI. V was clipped by 3 bases and J by 1 base; unmatched bases: 9. Written as DNA, the CDR3 is TGTGCCAGCAGTGATACCGGGACTAGCGGGGGATATTGCACAGATACGCAGTATTTT. This translates into CASSDTGTSGGYCTDTQYF. Full variable domain (missing parts from reference TRBV2 and TRBJ2-3): EPEVTQTPSHQVTQMGQEVILRCVPISNHLYFYWYRQILGQKVEFLVSFYNNEISEKSEIFDDQFSVERPDGSNFTLKIRSTKLEDSAMYFCASSDTGTSGGYCTDTQYFGPGTRLTVL.

The J gene is TRBJ2-3, the V gene TRBV15, with TRBD1 identical over 12 bases. CDR1 LNHNV and CDR2 YYDKDF come from the germline V gene (reference sequence). This CDR3 contains 16 residues. J lost 6 bases, V lost 0 bases, and 4 bases had no gene match. CDR3 nucleotide sequence: TGTGCCACCAGCAGAGATGATGGGACAGGGGGCGATACGCAGTATTTT. It specifies CATSRDDGTGGDTQYF. The variable domain in full, with the rest retrieved from reference TRBV15 and TRBJ2-3, is DAMVIQNPRYQVTQFGKPVTLSCSQTLNHNVMYWYQQKSSQAPKLLFHYYDKDFNNEADTPDNFQSRRPNTSFCFLDIRSPGLGDTAMYLCATSRDDGTGGDTQYFGPGTRLTVL.

The J gene is TRBJ2-6, the V gene TRBV29-1, with 7 bases matching TRBD1. This CDR3 spans 16 amino acids. Germline V gene data show CDR1 as SQVTM and CDR2 as ANQGSEA. Trimming cost V 2 bases and J 4 bases; bases outside gene matches: 8. CDR3: CSVESDRTAGANVLTF. The DNA for the CDR3 is TGCAGCGTTGAATCGGACAGGACTGCCGGGGCCAACGTCCTGACTTTC.

This clone has a handful of counts. CDR3 DNA sequence: TGTGCCAGCAGTTCATCGACGGGACTCGGGACCCAGTACTTC. Protein product: CASSSSTGLGTQYF. The chain links TRBV27 to TRBJ2-5; D might be TRBD2 (6 bases). CDR1 is MNHEY and CDR2 is SMNVEV in the germline V gene (reference sequence). Trimming took off 4 bases at V and 7 bases at J, with 16 bases between the two ends. This CDR3 comprises 14 residues.

J is TRBJ2-2 and V is TRBV6-5; maybe TRBD1 (7 bases). Trimming left V 6 bases short and J 6 bases short, with 11 bases between. The CDR3 loop spans 13 amino acids. The germline CDR1 and CDR2 sequences are MNHEY and SVGAGI. The CDR3 nucleotides read TGTGCCAGCAGCGACAGGGAGGCCGGGGAGCTGTTTTTT. Amino acid sequence: CASSDREAGELFF.

The rearrangement joins TRBV6-4 to TRBJ2-3; 9 bases align to TRBD2. Losses at the gene ends were 3 bases for V and 0 bases for J; bases not matched to a gene: 1. The germline gives CDR1 MRHNA, CDR2 SNTAGT. The CDR3 totals 15 residues. CDR3 in amino acids: CASSELAGSTDTQYF. CDR3 bases: TGTGCCAGCAGTGAACTAGCGGGCAGCACAGATACGCAGTATTTT.

J is TRBJ2-2 and V is TRBV6-4, with 8 positions matching TRBD1. Trimming took 0 bases from V and 6 from J; bases not matched to a gene: 3. The CDR3 runs to 15 residues. Germline V gene sequence: CDR1 MRHNA, CDR2 SNTAGT. The CDR3 region is CASSDSQGASGELFF. CDR3 in DNA: TGTGCCAGCAGTGACTCCCAGGGGGCGTCCGGGGAGCTGTTTTTT.

The rearrangement uses TRBV4-1 and TRBJ2-3, with TRBD2 identical over 11 bases. CDR3 size: 20 residues. V lost 2 bases and J lost 0; bases outside the gene matches: 13. The germline CDR1 and CDR2 sequences are MGHRA and YSYEKL. The CDR3 loop is CASSQTSIAGGPYSTDTQYF. CDR3 nucleotides: TGCGCCAGCAGCCAAACGTCAATAGCGGGAGGGCCATACAGCACAGATACGCAGTATTTT.

J is TRBJ1-5 and V is TRBV9, with D unresolved. The CDR3 contains 14 residues. V shed 2 bases and J shed 6 bases, with 12 bases lying between them. In germline, CDR1 is SGDLS, CDR2 YYNGEE. The chain's CDR3 is CASSVTDGSQPQHF. Written as DNA, the CDR3 is TGTGCCAGCAGCGTGACGGATGGGAGTCAGCCCCAGCATTTT.

This clone was counted only a few times. The CDR3 here is CASSLAGGLGDTQYF. The CDR3 DNA reads as TGTGCCAGCAGCTTAGCGGGGGGGCTTGGAGATACGCAGTATTTT. The genes are TRBV7-3 and TRBJ2-3; 9 bases are a match to TRBD2. The CDR3 loop spans 15 amino acids. Per the germline V gene, CDR1 is SGHTA and CDR2 is FQGTGA. V gave up 2 bases and J gave up 5 bases; unmatched junction bases: 5. Full variable domain (rest looked up from reference TRBV7-3 and TRBJ2-3): GAGVSQTPSNKVTEKGKYVELRCDPISGHTALYWYRQSLGQGPEFLIYFQGTGAADDSGLPNDRFFAVRPEGSVSTLKIQRTERGDSAVYLCASSLAGGLGDTQYFGPGTRLTVL.

This clone was recorded once. CDR3 region: CASSLGQGVVLGMNTEAFF. As DNA, the CDR3 is TGTGCCAGCAGCCTCGGACAGGGGGTCGTGTTAGGAATGAACACTGAAGCTTTCTTT. This sequence joins TRBV5-6 and TRBJ1-1, with 10 bases aligning to TRBD1. The CDR3 is made up of 19 amino acids. V shed 4 bases, J shed 0 bases, and the junction held 15 bases outside the gene matches. Germline values: CDR1 SGHDT, CDR2 YYEEEE.

This clone came up once. The genes are TRBV6-4 and TRBJ2-1, with 14 bases fitting TRBD2. The CDR3 is 13 amino acids. Germline lookup yields CDR1 MRHNA and CDR2 SNTAGT. After removal of 10 bases from V and 9 bases from J, the junction contained 5 bases not matched to a gene. This CDR3 is CATGTSGSTEQFF. The CDR3 region has the DNA TGTGCCACCGGGACTAGCGGGAGTACTGAGCAGTTCTTC.

Judged by abundance, this clone is large (0.1 to 1%). CDR3 bases: TGTGCCAGCAGTTACACCGTCAGTAATGAAAAACTGTTTTTT. Protein: CASSYTVSNEKLFF. The chain carries TRBV6-5 and TRBJ1-4; D unclear. This CDR3 spans 14 amino acids. V dropped 2 bases and J dropped 4 bases, with 8 bases sitting between them. Germline V CDR1 and CDR2: MNHEY, SVGAGI.

The chain is built from TRBV19 and TRBJ2-7; TRBD2 matches 9 bases. The CDR3 runs to 15 residues. In germline, CDR1 is LNHDA, CDR2 SQIVND (reference sequence). The CDR3: CVRLLRGLASYEQYF. Written as DNA, the CDR3 is TGTGTAAGACTCCTGCGGGGACTAGCCTCCTACGAGCAGTACTTC.

The rearrangement joins TRBV29-1 to TRBJ1-2; 8 nucleotides line up with TRBD1. The length of the CDR3 is 15 residues. With 4 bases clipped from V and 4 bases from J, the junction kept 11 bases outside the gene matches. Germline CDR1 is SQVTM and CDR2 is ANQGSEA. CDR3 DNA: TGCAGCGTTGCCGCATCCGGGACAGGCAGCTATGGCTACACCTTC. Protein product: CSVAASGTGSYGYTF.

V is TRBV19 and J is TRBJ2-1; 8 nucleotides align to TRBD1. This CDR3 comprises 19 residues. CDR1 and CDR2 (germline): LNHDA, SQIVND (reference sequence). The trim removed 7 bases at V and 6 bases at J, leaving 23 bases unmatched. CDR3 sequence reads: CASTQQVLSGQGSLNEQFF. In nucleotides, the CDR3 is TGTGCCAGTACCCAACAGGTCCTGAGTGGACAGGGCTCCCTCAATGAGCAGTTCTTC.

This rearrangement joins TRBV29-1 to TRBJ2-7, with 7 bases lining up with TRBD2. The V and J ends lost 7 bases and 0 bases, in that order; junction bases with no gene match: 6. This CDR3 has 13 amino acids. Germline-derived CDR1 and CDR2 are SQVTM and ANQGSEA. The CDR3 region has the DNA TGCAGCGCGACCCTAGCGGACTCCTACGAGCAGTACTTC. It encodes CSATLADSYEQYF.

By sample share, this clone is large. This chain connects TRBV27 to TRBJ2-7, with 7 bases fitting TRBD2. From germline, CDR1 is MNHEY and CDR2 SMNVEV (reference sequence). CDR3 size: 15 residues. After removal of 3 bases from V and 3 bases from J, the junction contained 8 bases not matched to a gene. The CDR3 region is CASSFLAAEGYEQYF. CDR3 bases: TGTGCCAGCAGTTTTCTAGCGGCCGAGGGCTACGAGCAGTACTTC.

The V gene is TRBV2, the J gene TRBJ2-7, with a weak D call TRBD1 (6 bases). The V and J ends lost 2 bases and 2 bases respectively, with 19 bases between them. CDR3 size: 17 residues. The germline V gene has CDR1 SNHLY and CDR2 FYNNEI. The CDR3 reads CASSEIEQQGFTYEQYF. The CDR3, as DNA: TGTGCCAGCAGTGAAATAGAACAACAGGGATTTACCTACGAGCAGTACTTC.

The V gene is TRBV13, the J gene TRBJ2-2; a weak D match, TRBD2 (6 bases). From germline, CDR1 is PRHDT and CDR2 FYEKMQ (reference sequence). The CDR3 contains 15 residues. The V end was cut by 1 base, the J end by 7 bases, with 13 bases between. The CDR3 protein is CASSLEGTSNGELFF. The CDR3 coding sequence is TGTGCCAGCAGCTTAGAAGGGACTTCTAACGGGGAGCTGTTTTTT.

As for this clone: The sample carries other DNA sequences with the same CDR3. The V and J genes are TRBV6-1 and TRBJ2-1, with 8 bases identical to TRBD2. CDR1 and CDR2 (germline): MNHNS, SASEGT. This CDR3 contains 15 residues. Trimming cost V 2 bases and J 0 bases; bases outside gene matches: 0. The CDR3 coding sequence is TGTGCCAGCAGTGAACTAGCGGGCTCCTACAATGAGCAGTTCTTC. Translated: CASSELAGSYNEQFF.

This clone has only one observation. This sample also contains other DNA sequences that code for the same CDR3. The chain carries TRBV6-1 and TRBJ1-4; TRBD1 matches at 8 bases. The CDR3 is made up of 15 amino acids. Germline assignment: CDR1 MNHNS and CDR2 SASEGT. With 8 bases clipped from V and 6 bases from J, the junction kept 11 bases outside the gene matches. CDR3 bases: TGTGCCAGCGTCCGCCTGACAGGGGAGGATGAAAAACTGTTTTTT. Translating gives CASVRLTGEDEKLFF.

The chain carries TRBV6-5 and TRBJ1-2; D is possibly TRBD1 (6 bases). This CDR3 spans 14 amino acids. Germline CDR1 is MNHEY and CDR2 is SVGAGI. V lost 5 bases, J lost 6 bases, and 16 bases lay in between. The CDR3 bases are TGTGCCAGCAGTACGCAGGGAGGGGGGAATGGCTACACCTTC. It codes for CASSTQGGGNGYTF.